This passage covers 6 T cell receptor beta chains from one sample sequenced in a study of CXCR3-negative and CXCR3-positive naive CD8 T cells. UMI labels and 5' RACE were used to prepare the TRB cDNA libraries. For each CDR3 protein, TCRdb gives one entry from its re-call of the 5' RACE reads, without DNA. This repertoire includes 45,000 to 75,000 distinct CDR3 sequences. The sequenced sample consisted of naive CXCR3- CD8+ T cells from blood. The subset here: CD45RO-CCR7+CD27+CD95- naive CD8+ T cells lacking CXCR3 (TNR3-). All receptors come from a human donor in good health. Some clones in this sample may be carry-over from other donors' samples.

V gene TRBV12-3 or TRBV12-4 combines with J gene TRBJ2-3; TCRdb proposes TRBD1, but this gene call is untestable without DNA. CDR3 length equals 14 residues. The CDR3 protein is CASSLTGGADTQYF.

V and J are TRBV11-2 and TRBJ2-2. CDR1 is SGHAT, CDR2 FQNNGV, per germline. The CDR3 runs to 13 residues. CDR3 sequence reads: CASSQTYTGELFF.

The chain has TRBV28 and TRBJ2-7; without DNA, the TCRdb call of TRBD1 cannot be checked. Per germline, CDR1 MDHEN and CDR2 SYDVKM. CDR3 size: 13 residues. The CDR3 is CASSFQGTYEQYF. The variable domain in full, completed from reference TRBV28 and TRBJ2-7, reads DVKVTQSSRYLVKRTGEKVFLECVQDMDHENMFWYRQDPGLGLRLIYFSYDVKMKEKGDIPEGYSVSREKKERFSLILESASTNQTSMYLCASSFQGTYEQYFGPGTRLTVT.

This chain connects TRBV7-9 to TRBJ2-1; TCRdb's D gene call, TRBD1, goes unchecked for lack of DNA. The CDR3 loop spans 16 amino acids. The germline V gene encodes CDR1 SEHNR and CDR2 FQNEAQ (reference sequence). CDR3 in amino acids: CASSPPTGSSYNEQFF.

CDR3 region: CSVGRMNTEAFF. V gene TRBV29-1 combines with J gene TRBJ1-1. This CDR3 contains 12 residues. Germline V gene sequence: CDR1 SQVTM, CDR2 ANQGSEA.

The chain is built from TRBV7-2 and TRBJ2-1; the TCRdb call, TRBD1, lacks DNA for checking. The germline V gene has CDR1 SGHTA and CDR2 FQGNSA. CDR3 size: 15 residues. CDR3: CASKVGQATYNEQFF.